This T cell receptor beta chain emerged from a study of early T cells in non-severe SARS-CoV-2 infection. Study-wide context: Bulk RNA taken from unsorted whole blood was sequenced, leaving chains unpaired. General observations from the study: The VDJdb matching leaned toward anti-spike CD8 responses and overlooked private and CD4 specificities.

In the library, individual cDNA molecules carried attached unique molecular identifiers. TCRdb reprocessed the 5' RACE reads via MiXCR and lists one record per CDR3 protein. Here the sample spans approximately 31,000 distinct CDR3 sequences, approximately 6.2% being singletons. V was trimmed by 8 bases and J by 0 bases, leaving 10 bases between them. The CDR3 runs to 12 residues. Germline V gives CDR1 SQVTM, CDR2 ANQGSEA. This clonotype was recorded many times. The antigen remains unidentified. Input material: whole blood. This TCR was recovered from an adult who was a healthcare worker with PCR-confirmed SARS-CoV-2 infection or an uninfected control (not recorded which). The chain carries TRBV29-1 and TRBJ1-1; D is undetermined. The CDR3 here is CSTQTMNTEAFF. CDR3 coding DNA: TGCAGCACGCAGACAATGAACACTGAAGCTTTCTTT.